Listed below are T cell receptor beta chains from one sample, sequenced in a study of tumor-infiltrating lymphocytes in primary liver carcinoma. MiXCR was run by TCRdb on the multiplex PCR reads, yielding one entry per CDR3 protein. The table records around 190,000 distinct CDR3 sequences, 85% of them present only once. What was sequenced was tumor tissue from primary liver carcinoma. The source of these receptors is a man between 35 and 55 years old with primary liver carcinoma and hepatitis B virus infection. CDR3s include the opening cysteine and the closing phenylalanine or tryptophan. The order of the fields is V gene, clone size, D gene, J gene, CDR3 DNA, CDR3 protein. D genes are given only for firm matches. Some rows have no size entry. The others give once, few or many, or a class for an expanded clone.

v_gene: TRBV28
abundance: many
d_gene: TRBD2
j_gene: TRBJ2-5
CDR3nt: TGTGCCAGCATCTCCGGGGGGGGAGGGCAAGAGACCCAGTACTTC
CDR3aa: CASISGGGGQETQYF

v_gene: TRBV29-1
abundance: -
d_gene: -
j_gene: TRBJ2-5
CDR3nt: TGCAGCGTTGGTCCCGACAAGGGGCGGCAAGAGACCCAGTACTTC
CDR3aa: CSVGPDKGRQETQYF

v_gene: TRBV7-9
abundance: -
d_gene: -
j_gene: TRBJ1-2
CDR3nt: TGTGCCAGCACCCAGGCGATCGACTATAGCTACACCTTC
CDR3aa: CASTQAIDYSYTF

v_gene: TRBV20-1
abundance: -
d_gene: -
j_gene: TRBJ2-5
CDR3nt: TGCAGTGCCTTTGGGCATGGATCGGGCGAGACCCAGTACTTC
CDR3aa: CSAFGHGSGETQYF

v_gene: TRBV28
abundance: many
d_gene: -
j_gene: TRBJ2-7
CDR3nt: TGTGCCAGCAGAGCGGGACAAAACCTCTACGAGCAGTACTTC
CDR3aa: CASRAGQNLYEQYF

v_gene: TRBV6-2/TRBV6-3
abundance: -
d_gene: -
j_gene: TRBJ1-1
CDR3nt: TGTGCCAGGAGGGGGAGGGGGGGTGACGCTTTCTTT
CDR3aa: CARRGRGGDAFF

v_gene: TRBV11-3
abundance: -
d_gene: -
j_gene: TRBJ2-1
CDR3nt: TGTGCCAGAAATTTAAATGCCAATGATCAGATCTTC
CDR3aa: CARNLNANDQIF

v_gene: TRBV29-1
abundance: -
d_gene: TRBD1
j_gene: TRBJ1-2
CDR3nt: TGCAGCGCTGCATACACCGGGACAGAGGGCTTGGACTACACCTTC
CDR3aa: CSAAYTGTEGLDYTF

v_gene: TRBV30
abundance: -
d_gene: -
j_gene: TRBJ2-3
CDR3nt: TGTGCCTGGAGCCGACATGCGTTCACAGATACGCAGTATTTT
CDR3aa: CAWSRHAFTDTQYF

v_gene: TRBV2
abundance: -
d_gene: TRBD2
j_gene: TRBJ2-7
CDR3nt: TGTGCCAGCAGTGCGGGACTAGCCCCCTACGAGCAGTACTTC
CDR3aa: CASSAGLAPYEQYF

v_gene: TRBV28
abundance: -
d_gene: -
j_gene: TRBJ2-6
CDR3nt: TGTACCGTCGGGGGACCTACTTGGGCCAACGTCCTGACTTTC
CDR3aa: CTVGGPTWANVLTF

v_gene: TRBV4-3
abundance: -
d_gene: -
j_gene: TRBJ2-5
CDR3nt: TGCGCCAGCAGCGAAAAGGAGTACTTGGAGACCCAGTACTTC
CDR3aa: CASSEKEYLETQYF

v_gene: TRBV11-2
abundance: -
d_gene: -
j_gene: TRBJ2-5
CDR3nt: TGTGCCAGCAGTTTGGGGGAGACCCAGTTCTTT
CDR3aa: CASSLGETQFF

v_gene: TRBV29-1
abundance: -
d_gene: -
j_gene: TRBJ1-1
CDR3nt: TGCAGCGTTGAGGACAGCAGCAACGCTGAAACTTTCTTT
CDR3aa: CSVEDSSNAETFF

v_gene: TRBV4-2
abundance: -
d_gene: -
j_gene: TRBJ1-2
CDR3nt: TGTGCCAGCAGCCAAGATGGAATAGGCTGGGGCTACACCTTC
CDR3aa: CASSQDGIGWGYTF

v_gene: TRBV10-3
abundance: -
d_gene: -
j_gene: TRBJ1-2
CDR3nt: TGTGCCATCAATGTCGAGAGGGGAGGGAATGGCTACACCTTC
CDR3aa: CAINVERGGNGYTF

v_gene: TRBV6-5
abundance: once
d_gene: TRBD1
j_gene: TRBJ2-1
CDR3nt: TGTACCAGCAGTGATGAGACAGGGACCCAGCAGTTCTTC
CDR3aa: CTSSDETGTQQFF

v_gene: TRBV4-2
abundance: -
d_gene: -
j_gene: TRBJ2-7
CDR3nt: TGTGCCAGCAGCCAAACGGGGGCTCAGTTTAGCTCCTACGAGCAGTACTTC
CDR3aa: CASSQTGAQFSSYEQYF

v_gene: TRBV18
abundance: -
d_gene: TRBD1
j_gene: TRBJ1-1
CDR3nt: TGTGCCAGCTCACCACGGGTGACAGGGGCTTCGACTGAAGCTTTCTTT
CDR3aa: CASSPRVTGASTEAFF

v_gene: TRBV11-2
abundance: -
d_gene: -
j_gene: TRBJ1-2
CDR3nt: TGTGCCAGGACCTTAGATTCGGCAGCCTATTCTCGAGGCTACACCTTC
CDR3aa: CARTLDSAAYSRGYTF

v_gene: TRBV7-9
abundance: once
d_gene: TRBD1
j_gene: TRBJ1-2
CDR3nt: TGTGCCAGCAGTCCCGGGACAGACCCCTATGGCTACACCTTC
CDR3aa: CASSPGTDPYGYTF

v_gene: TRBV5-1
abundance: -
d_gene: TRBD1
j_gene: TRBJ2-3
CDR3nt: TGCGCCAGCAGACTTTCAGGGGGCTGCCCTGCGCTGCCTATCACAGATACGCAGTATTTT
CDR3aa: CASRLSGGCPALPITDTQYF

v_gene: TRBV7-3
abundance: -
d_gene: -
j_gene: TRBJ2-7
CDR3nt: TGTGTCAGCAGCCTCCCCAAGGGGAGAAACGAGCAGTACTTC
CDR3aa: CVSSLPKGRNEQYF